This TCR beta chain was identified during a study of T cell repertoires in cytomegalovirus infection. Looking at the study overall: Indicated by public TCR beta signatures were CMV infection and matching HLA type.

V lost 2 bases, J lost 7 bases, and 9 bases lay in between. The CDR3 consists of 13 residues. TCRdb re-derived calls from the reads in MiXCR, one entry per CDR3 protein. The sample contains about 340,000 distinct CDR3 sequences, about 29% of which appear only once. This clonotype was observed many times. Its antigen is not known. This TCR came from a human donor in good health (CMV status not recorded). Some clones in this sample may be carry-over from other donors' samples. This sequence joins TRBV12-3 or TRBV12-4 and TRBJ1-5, with D possibly being TRBD1 (5 bases). The input for sequencing was cultured PBMCs, taken from culture after CMV antigen stimulation. The CDR3 protein is CASSLSDNQPQHF. CDR3 nucleotides: TGTGCCAGCAGTTTATCGGACAACCAGCCCCAGCATTTT.